This T cell receptor (beta chain) originates from a study of OX40 agonist ivuxolimab in advanced cancers. General notes on the study: Ivuxolimab was an agonistic, fully human IgG2 monoclonal antibody directed against OX40 (CD134), a costimulatory receptor. Partial responses were achieved by three dose-escalation patients, of whom one had hepatocellular carcinoma and two had cutaneous melanoma. Of the approximately 50 patients in dose escalation, about 19 had hepatocellular carcinoma, some 15 had melanoma, 9 had renal cell carcinoma and 9 had head and neck cancer. Peripheral TCRbeta sequencing was intended to test whether TCR sequence diversity was altered and clonal T-cell expansion was caused by ivuxolimab. Patients were allowed to have had prior anti-PD-1, anti-PD-L1 or anti-CTLA-4 therapy, and more than 30% of the dose-escalation patients had previously received checkpoint inhibitors. Intravenous ivuxolimab was administered to patients every 2 weeks at six dose levels: 0.01, 0.1, 0.3, 1.5, 3 and 10 mg/kg. The paper reports the monotherapy dose-escalation portion (N of about 47 patients) of the phase I ivuxolimab trial. In the dose-escalation cohort, roughly 82% of patients were male, and the mean age was approximately 60 years with a range of about 23 to 79. The full study reports these points: In the 0.1-3.0 mg/kg groups, partial responders were among the patients with the lowest normalized peripheral clonal expansion, particularly in CD8+ T cells. Clonal expansion of both CD4+ and CD8+ blood T cells was observed from baseline to week 6 at doses 0.1 to 3.0 mg/kg. The antigen specificity of the peripheral T cells that underwent clonal expansion was not determined. After ivuxolimab, more expanded clones were found on average in CD8+ T cells than in CD4+ T cells. Low levels of normalized T-cell clonal expansion were also seen in some patients who did not respond.

Genomic DNA was extracted from sorted cells for sequencing of the TCRbeta CDR3 region. The immunoSEQ Assay was used to sequence the TCRbeta CDR3 regions. Sourced from immuneACCESS, this table was stored by TCRdb with only in-frame sequences that have V and J called. A share of the clones is absent; for the studies checked, an unresolved V gene accounts for under half, and the remainder has no known explanation. The sample contains approximately 70,000 clones, approximately 90% of them found a single time. Under 0.7% of the sample lies in the top ten. Via the germline V gene (reference sequence), CDR1 is MNHNY and CDR2 SVGAGI. A distance of 17 bases separates the germline ends of V and J, which lose 1 base and 5 bases respectively. Taken from cysteine to phenylalanine, the CDR3 has 16 residues. The DNA shown is the 48-base CDR3, in frame from base 1. The trial excluded patients who had a history of autoimmune disease or were on systemic immunosuppression. Peripheral blood for TCR sequencing was drawn from every dose cohort at baseline, at cycle 4 day 1 and at cycle 7 day 1. The samples were taken from a phase I, first-in-human, multicenter, open-label dose-escalation trial of ivuxolimab. The trial enrolled adults with locally advanced or metastatic head and neck squamous cell, hepatocellular, melanoma or renal cell carcinoma. CD4+ and CD8+ T cells were sorted separately from peripheral blood before TCR sequencing.

To note about this clone: Its antigen is still unknown. No much larger clone is present one base from it, and per-base qualities are unavailable.

This receptor chain uses TRBV6-6 and TRBJ2-5; TRBD1 might be the D gene, on 9 matching bases. This receptor was taken from an adult with an advanced solid tumor such as melanoma, head and neck, liver or kidney cancer. Specimen: CD4+ or CD8+ T cells sorted from blood, collected in a trial of the OX40 agonist ivuxolimab. CDR3 loop: CASSYLAGTGKETQYF. The nucleotide sequence reads TGTGCCAGCAGTTACTTAGCGGGGACAGGGAAGGAGACCCAGTACTTC.